The clone carrying this TCR beta chain was counted ten times or more. The entry originates in a study of T cells in Graves' hyperthyroidism and ophthalmopathy. Trimming removed 5 bases from V and 4 bases from J; junction bases left unmatched: 9. Looked up from germline, CDR1 is MNHNS and CDR2 is SASEGT. CDR3 size: 15 residues. RNA transcripts yielded amplified TCR beta CDR3 regions. The TCR CDR3 was amplified in a first-round RT-PCR using the HTBI primer set. TCRdb passed the multiplex PCR reads through MiXCR, listing each CDR3 protein once. In the table there are about 570,000 distinct CDR3 sequences, 14% of which are singletons.

This rearrangement joins TRBV6-1 to TRBJ1-2; TRBD1 matches 8 bases. The TCR was taken from a woman aged 40-49 years with Graves' hyperthyroidism. Sequenced sample: blood. DNA for the CDR3: TGTGCCAGCAGTCCCTACAGGGGGGGCGGCTATGGCTACACCTTC. It codes for CASSPYRGGGYGYTF.